Each of the 18 T cell receptor beta chains below was sequenced from the same sample in a study of Tregs in tolerant kidney transplant recipients. Clones were sequenced by immunoSEQ multiplex PCR, and TCRdb holds only the in-frame ones, with some missing. Seen here are under 85,000 clones, roughly nine tenths observed once, and the top ten hold roughly 0.4%. Here the sequenced sample was CD4+ T cells from blood, taken before the transplant. The receptors stem from a human donor who received a combined kidney and bone marrow transplant.

V gene TRBV1 combines with J gene TRBJ2-6; the D call TRBD2 from the table was never checked on the DNA. TRBV1 is designated a pseudogene. This CDR3 region has 17 residues. CDR3 region: CTSRRSGLCTRANVLTF. CDR3 sequence (DNA): TGCACCAGCAGAAGAAGTGGTTTGTGCACTCGGGCCAACGTCCTGACTTTC.

The gene calls are TRBV6-6 and TRBJ2-3, with 7 bases that match TRBD2. Per germline, CDR1 MNHNY and CDR2 SVGAGI (reference sequence). This CDR3 has 16 amino acids. V lost 2 bases and J lost 4; bases outside the gene matches: 9. CDR3 region: CASSYGFGGGPDTQYF. The CDR3 DNA reads TGTGCCAGCAGTTACGGTTTCGGGGGAGGGCCAGATACGCAGTATTTT.

This rearrangement joins TRBV7-2 to TRBJ2-1; perhaps TRBD2 as D (6 bases). Trimming removed 1 base at V and 7 bases at J, with 17 bases between. CDR1 and CDR2 from the germline V gene are SGHTA and FQGNSA. The CDR3 loop spans 16 amino acids. The CDR3 coding sequence is TGTGCCAGCAGCTTAGTCTTAGCGGCAAAGCTGAATGAGCAGTTCTTC. This translates into CASSLVLAAKLNEQFF.

The chain uses TRBV27 and TRBJ2-5, with TRBD2 identical over 7 bases. The CDR3 contains 14 residues. Germline loops: CDR1 MNHEY, CDR2 SMNVEV (reference sequence). With 4 bases clipped from V and 5 bases from J, the junction kept 7 bases outside the gene matches. In DNA, the CDR3 is TGTGCCAGCAGTTGGGCGGGAGCGGGGGAGACCCAGTACTTC. It yields the protein CASSWAGAGETQYF.

This rearrangement joins TRBV11-2 to TRBJ1-2; perhaps TRBD1 as D (5 bases). This CDR3 region has 13 residues. Trimming cost V 5 bases and J 8 bases, with 15 bases left between them. CDR1 and CDR2 from the germline V gene are SGHAT and FQNNGV. CDR3 in amino acids: CASSLRTSEGYTF. The CDR3 DNA sequence: TGTGCCAGCAGCCTAAGGACATCGGAAGGCTACACCTTC.

The V and J genes are TRBV7-2 and TRBJ2-7, with D unclear. Trimming shortened V by 5 bases and J by 4 bases, and 12 bases separated the two germline ends. The CDR3 sequence is 13 residues long. CDR1 SGHTA and CDR2 FQGNSA come from the germline V gene. The CDR3 is CASSRTITYEQYF. CDR3 sequence (DNA): TGTGCCAGCAGCCGAACGATAACATACGAGCAGTACTTC.

The CDR3: CAISGTSGGNEQFF. Here the CDR3 DNA reads TGTGCCATCAGTGGGACTAGCGGGGGGAATGAGCAGTTCTTC. The chain carries TRBV10-3 and TRBJ2-1, with TRBD2 identical over 14 bases. J lost 7 bases, V lost 4 bases, and 0 bases had no gene match. Germline V gene lookup returns CDR1 ENHRY and CDR2 SYGVKD. This CDR3 contains 14 residues.

The chain carries TRBV7-9 and TRBJ1-5; a weak D match, TRBD1 (6 bases). Germline loops: CDR1 SEHNR, CDR2 FQNEAQ (reference sequence). Trimming shortened V by 0 bases and J by 6 bases, and 12 bases separated the two germline ends. The CDR3 loop spans 15 amino acids. In DNA, the CDR3 is TGTGCCAGCAGCTTAGCACAGGGTGTAAGTCAGCCCCAGCATTTT. Translating it yields CASSLAQGVSQPQHF.

The chain employs TRBV5-4 and TRBJ2-3, with 11 bases matching TRBD1. Germline V gene data show CDR1 as SGHNT and CDR2 as YYREEE (reference sequence). CDR3 size: 16 residues. V gave up 0 bases and J gave up 5 bases; unmatched junction bases: 5. The DNA for the CDR3 is TGTGCCAGCAGCTTGGGAGGACAGGGGGCTTTAGATACGCAGTATTTT. Residues: CASSLGGQGALDTQYF.

The chain has TRBV18 and TRBJ1-2; possible D gene TRBD1, 6 bases. This CDR3 has 13 amino acids. Trimming left V 5 bases short and J 8 bases short, with 15 bases between. The germline gives CDR1 KGHSH, CDR2 LQKENI. CDR3 sequence: CASSTDRLRGYTF. CDR3 nucleotide sequence: TGTGCCAGCTCAACCGACAGGCTAAGGGGCTACACCTTC.

In its sample, this clone was seen once. The genes are TRBV5-6 and TRBJ2-5; TRBD2 matches at 12 bases. The CDR3 length is 17 residues. V trimming: 3 bases; J trimming: 2 bases; junction bases outside the gene matches: 8. CDR1 and CDR2 (germline): SGHDT, YYEEEE. The chain's CDR3 is CASSYKTSGSGQETQYF. The CDR3 nucleotides read TGTGCCAGCAGCTATAAGACTAGCGGGAGTGGGCAAGAGACCCAGTACTTC.

This chain uses TRBV7-6 with TRBJ1-5, with TRBD1 matching 9 bases. V dropped 2 bases and J dropped 4; count of bases not matched to a gene: 3. CDR1 is SGHVS and CDR2 is FNYEAQ in the germline V gene. This CDR3 is built from 15 residues. The DNA of the CDR3 is TGTGCCAGCAGCTTAAACAGGGGGCAAAATCAGCCCCAGCATTTT. It encodes CASSLNRGQNQPQHF.

V is TRBV2 and J is TRBJ2-5, with a weak D call TRBD2 (5 bases). V gave up 8 bases and J gave up 5 bases, with 18 bases separating them. Germline assignment: CDR1 SNHLY and CDR2 FYNNEI. This CDR3 has 14 residues. This chain's CDR3 is CASGGGQARETQYF. CDR3 bases: TGTGCCAGCGGAGGTGGCCAGGCTCGGGAGACCCAGTACTTC.

J is TRBJ2-7 and V is TRBV13, with 8 bases matching TRBD2. CDR1 is PRHDT and CDR2 is FYEKMQ in the germline V gene (reference sequence). With V trimmed by 4 bases and J by 3 bases, 17 bases remained unmatched. The CDR3 contains 18 residues. As DNA, the CDR3 is TGTGCCAGCAGCTCCACCGTTTTGTGGGCTAGCGGGCTCTACGAGCAGTACTTC. This encodes CASSSTVLWASGLYEQYF.

This chain connects TRBV28 to TRBJ2-5; D possibly corresponds to TRBD1 (6 bases). The V end was cut by 6 bases, the J end by 1 base, with 9 bases between. Germline V gives CDR1 MDHEN, CDR2 SYDVKM. The CDR3 is 13 amino acids. CDR3 protein: CASRSTGQETQYF. CDR3 bases: TGTGCCAGCAGATCGACAGGCCAAGAGACCCAGTACTTC.

The chain links TRBV2 to TRBJ2-5, with TRBD1 matching over 8 bases. The CDR3 totals 15 residues. V trimming: 3 bases; J trimming: 2 bases; junction bases outside the gene matches: 5. Germline V gene sequence: CDR1 SNHLY, CDR2 FYNNEI. This CDR3 is CASSDQGAHQETQYF. Here the CDR3 DNA reads TGTGCCAGCAGTGATCAGGGGGCCCATCAAGAGACCCAGTACTTC.

This clone has just one count. The chain carries TRBV28 and TRBJ1-2; D remains unclear. Germline V lookup: CDR1 MDHEN, CDR2 SYDVKM. The CDR3 extends over 14 amino acids. V lost 5 bases and J 0 bases, leaving 10 bases between the germline ends. CDR3 loop: CASSTAEPNYGYTF. CDR3 DNA sequence: TGTGCCAGCAGTACAGCGGAACCTAACTATGGCTACACCTTC.

This chain connects TRBV28 to TRBJ2-1; the match to TRBD1 covers 7 bases. Germline V CDR1 and CDR2: MDHEN, SYDVKM. Trimming cost V 5 bases and J 5 bases; bases outside gene matches: 6. This CDR3 is 14 amino acids long. The CDR3 DNA follows: TGTGCCAGCAGTCAGGGGGACCTAGACAATGAGCAGTTCTTC. Translated, it gives CASSQGDLDNEQFF.